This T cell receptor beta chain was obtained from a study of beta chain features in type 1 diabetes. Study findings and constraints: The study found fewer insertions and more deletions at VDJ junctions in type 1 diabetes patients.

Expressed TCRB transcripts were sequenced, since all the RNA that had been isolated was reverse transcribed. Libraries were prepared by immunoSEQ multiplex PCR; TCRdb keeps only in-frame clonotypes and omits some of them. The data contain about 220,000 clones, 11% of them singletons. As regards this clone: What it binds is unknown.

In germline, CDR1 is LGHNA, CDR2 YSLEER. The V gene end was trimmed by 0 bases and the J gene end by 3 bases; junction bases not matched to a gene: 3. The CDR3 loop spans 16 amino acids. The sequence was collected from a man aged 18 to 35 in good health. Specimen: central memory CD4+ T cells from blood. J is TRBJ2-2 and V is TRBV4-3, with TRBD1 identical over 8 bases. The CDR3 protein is CASSQDHRGYTGELFF. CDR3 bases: TGCGCCAGCAGCCAAGATCACAGGGGGTACACCGGGGAGCTGTTTTTT.